Here is one T cell receptor beta chain with its context. The data originate from a study of control samples from healthy donors and cancer patients. Sequencing was performed with immunoSEQ multiplex PCR; in TCRdb, only in-frame clones are kept and a portion is missing. The top ten hold roughly 12% of the sample, which has tens of thousands of clones, more than 65% seen once. CDR3 length equals 15 residues. V lost 6 bases and J 2 bases, leaving 17 bases between the germline ends. Looked up from germline, CDR1 is SGHKS and CDR2 is YYEKEE (reference sequence). The V and J genes are TRBV5-5 and TRBJ2-5; D not certain. Input material: PBMCs. The source is a man aged 55 to 70 with head and neck cancer. The DNA of the CDR3 is TGTGCCAGCACCTCATTTGACGGACCACAAGAGACCCAGTACTTC. Its translation is CASTSFDGPQETQYF.